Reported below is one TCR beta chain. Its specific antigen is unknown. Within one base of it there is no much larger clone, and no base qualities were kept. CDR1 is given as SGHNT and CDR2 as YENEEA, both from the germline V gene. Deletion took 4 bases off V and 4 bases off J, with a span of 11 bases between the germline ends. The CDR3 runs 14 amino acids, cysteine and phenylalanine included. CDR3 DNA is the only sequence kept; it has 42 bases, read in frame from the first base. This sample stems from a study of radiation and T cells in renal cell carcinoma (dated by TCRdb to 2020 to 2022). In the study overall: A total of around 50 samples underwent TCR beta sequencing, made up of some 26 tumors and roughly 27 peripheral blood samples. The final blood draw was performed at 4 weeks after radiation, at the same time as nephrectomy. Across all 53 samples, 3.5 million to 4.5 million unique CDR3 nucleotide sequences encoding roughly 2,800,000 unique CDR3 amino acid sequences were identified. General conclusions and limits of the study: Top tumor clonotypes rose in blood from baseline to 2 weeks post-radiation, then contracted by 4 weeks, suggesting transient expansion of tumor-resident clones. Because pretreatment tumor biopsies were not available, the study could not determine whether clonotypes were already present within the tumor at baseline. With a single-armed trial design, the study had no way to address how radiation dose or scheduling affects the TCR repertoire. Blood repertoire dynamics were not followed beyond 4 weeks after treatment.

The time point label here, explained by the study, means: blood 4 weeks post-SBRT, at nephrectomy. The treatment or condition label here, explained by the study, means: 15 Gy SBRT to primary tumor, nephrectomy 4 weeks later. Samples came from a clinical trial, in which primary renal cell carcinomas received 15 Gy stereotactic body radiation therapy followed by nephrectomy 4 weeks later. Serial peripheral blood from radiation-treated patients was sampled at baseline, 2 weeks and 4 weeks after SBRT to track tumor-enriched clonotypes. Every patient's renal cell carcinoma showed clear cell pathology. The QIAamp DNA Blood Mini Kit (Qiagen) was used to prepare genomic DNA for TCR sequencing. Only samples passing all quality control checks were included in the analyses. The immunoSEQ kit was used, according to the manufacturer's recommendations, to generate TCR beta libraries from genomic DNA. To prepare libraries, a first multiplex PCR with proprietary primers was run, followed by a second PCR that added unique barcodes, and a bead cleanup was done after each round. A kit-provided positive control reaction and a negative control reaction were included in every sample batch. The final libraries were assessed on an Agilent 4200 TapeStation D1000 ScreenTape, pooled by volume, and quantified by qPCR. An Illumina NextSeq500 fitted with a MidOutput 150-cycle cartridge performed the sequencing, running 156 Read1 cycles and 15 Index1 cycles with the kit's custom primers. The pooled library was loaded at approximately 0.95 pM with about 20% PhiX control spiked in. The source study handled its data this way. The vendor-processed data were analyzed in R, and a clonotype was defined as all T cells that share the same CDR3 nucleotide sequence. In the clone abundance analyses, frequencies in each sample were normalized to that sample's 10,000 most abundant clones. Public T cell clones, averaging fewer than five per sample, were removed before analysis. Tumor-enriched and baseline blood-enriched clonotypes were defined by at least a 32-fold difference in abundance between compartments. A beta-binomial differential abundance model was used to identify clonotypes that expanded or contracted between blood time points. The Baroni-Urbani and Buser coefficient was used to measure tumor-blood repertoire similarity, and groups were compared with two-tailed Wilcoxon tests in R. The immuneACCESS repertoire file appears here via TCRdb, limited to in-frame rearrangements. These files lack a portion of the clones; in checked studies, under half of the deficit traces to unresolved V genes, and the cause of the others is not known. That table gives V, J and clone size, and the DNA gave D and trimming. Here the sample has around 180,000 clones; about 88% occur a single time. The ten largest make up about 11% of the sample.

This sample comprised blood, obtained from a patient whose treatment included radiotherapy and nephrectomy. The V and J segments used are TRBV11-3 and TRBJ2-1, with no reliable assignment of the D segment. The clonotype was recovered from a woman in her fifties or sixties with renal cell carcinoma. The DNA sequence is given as TGTGCCAGCAGCTCACTGACTGGATACAATGAGCAGTTCTTC. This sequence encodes CASSSLTGYNEQFF. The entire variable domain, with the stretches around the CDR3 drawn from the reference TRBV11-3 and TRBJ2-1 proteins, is EAGVVQSPRYKIIEKKQPVAFWCNPISGHNTLYWYLQNLGQGPELLIRYENEEAVDDSQLPKDRFSAERLKGVDSTLKIQPAELGDSAVYLCASSSLTGYNEQFFGPGTRLTVL.